The 27 T cell receptor beta chains presented below share a single source sample, sequenced in a study of beta chain features in type 1 diabetes. As every portion of the isolated RNA was reverse transcribed, the sequencing read expressed TCRB transcripts. Assay used: immunoSEQ multiplex PCR; TCRdb lists only in-frame clones, some missing. This sample has around 710,000 clones; 9.5% to 15% occur once, and the top ten carry more than 0.1%. Whole-study findings and limits: All four CD4+ subsets from Type 1 diabetes patients carried moderately but significantly shorter TCRB CDR3s.

These receptors' antigens are unknown. Sequencing was carried out using naive CD4+ T cells from blood. These receptors originate from a man aged 25 to 45 with type 1 diabetes.

This clone occurred a few times. This chain joins TRBV4-2 and TRBJ2-5; D gene uncertain. Germline loops: CDR1 LGHNA, CDR2 YNFKEQ. V lost 0 bases and J lost 5, with 16 bases in between. This CDR3 is 16 amino acids long. CDR3 coding DNA: TGTGCCAGCAGCCAAGATGGAGCTGGGCGATGGGAGACCCAGTACTTC. Translation gives CASSQDGAGRWETQYF.

This chain connects TRBV5-1 to TRBJ1-4, with TRBD1 as a possible D gene (6 bases). This CDR3 has 18 residues. Trimming stripped 6 bases from V and 0 bases from J, with 21 bases between. Germline loops: CDR1 SGHRS, CDR2 YFSETQ. CDR3 region: CASTLPGHAMATNEKLFF. The CDR3 coding sequence is TGCGCCAGCACCTTACCGGGACACGCGATGGCAACTAATGAAAAACTGTTTTTT.

This chain links TRBV21-1 with TRBJ2-7; whether TRBD1, the table's D call, matches the DNA was not checked. TRBV21-1 is listed as a pseudogene. The CDR3 consists of 15 residues. CDR3 nucleotide sequence: TGTGCCAGCAGCAAAAATGGTGGGACACAGTACCGGCAGTACTTC. Amino acids: CASSKNGGTQYRQYF.

This clone was counted only a few times. The chain joins TRBV9 to TRBJ1-6; D uncertain. V lost 6 bases, J lost 11 bases, and 12 bases lay in between. Germline lookup yields CDR1 SGDLS and CDR2 YYNGEE. The CDR3 runs to 12 residues. Here the CDR3 DNA reads TGTGCCAGCACCTCGAGCGGGCCACCCCTCCACTTT. Residues: CASTSSGPPLHF.

The chain couples TRBV27 to TRBJ1-6; D not certain. The germline V gene encodes CDR1 MNHEY and CDR2 SMNVEV (reference sequence). V was cut by 4 bases and J by 7 bases, with 8 bases left in between. The CDR3 is 13 amino acids. CDR3 region: CASSSFGNSPLHF. CDR3 bases: TGTGCCAGCAGTTCTTTTGGGAATTCACCCCTCCACTTT.

This clone showed up just a few times. The chain is built from TRBV25-1 and TRBJ1-6; D is perhaps TRBD1 (5 bases). The V gene lost 2 bases and the J gene lost 7 bases, with 9 bases spanning the gap. CDR3 length: 14 amino acids. The germline gives CDR1 MGHDK, CDR2 SYGVNS. The DNA for the CDR3 is TGTGCCAGCAGTGAACAGGGTATGAATTCACCCCTCCACTTT. This codes for CASSEQGMNSPLHF.

As regards this clone: This same CDR3 is encoded by further DNA sequences in the sample. V usage is TRBV7-3 and J usage is TRBJ2-1; 9 bases agree with TRBD2. This CDR3 contains 15 residues. CDR1 SGHTA and CDR2 FQGTGA come from the germline V gene. V shed 4 bases and J 1 base; nucleotides not matched to a gene: 2. The DNA of the CDR3 is TGTGCCAGCAGCTCGCTAGCGGGGTCCTACAATGAGCAGTTCTTC. Its protein is CASSSLAGSYNEQFF.

V gene TRBV15 combines with J gene TRBJ2-7, with a tentative D call TRBD1 (5 bases). The CDR3 length is 14 residues. From germline, CDR1 is LNHNV and CDR2 YYDKDF (reference sequence). V was pared by 0 bases and J by 5 bases, with 11 bases between. CDR3 sequence (DNA): TGTGCCACCAGCAGAGATATTGGGGCCCACGAGCAGTACTTC. It encodes CATSRDIGAHEQYF. The full variable domain, completed using reference TRBV15 and TRBJ2-7, is DAMVIQNPRYQVTQFGKPVTLSCSQTLNHNVMYWYQQKSSQAPKLLFHYYDKDFNNEADTPDNFQSRRPNTSFCFLDIRSPGLGDTAMYLCATSRDIGAHEQYFGPGTRLTVT.

The chain has TRBV9 and TRBJ2-2; D is possibly TRBD1 or TRBD2 (6 bases each). The CDR3 contains 16 residues. Germline lookup yields CDR1 SGDLS and CDR2 YYNGEE. The germline V and J ends were trimmed by 3 bases and 2 bases, with 14 bases remaining between them. The CDR3, as DNA: TGTGCCAGCAGCGGAGGATGGGGGGCTAACACCGGGGAGCTGTTTTTT. This translates into CASSGGWGANTGELFF.

This chain joins TRBV7-9 and TRBJ1-6; D is unclear. V was shortened by 4 bases and J by 0 bases, with 10 bases between the two germline ends. Germline V gene sequence: CDR1 SEHNR, CDR2 FQNEAQ (reference sequence). The CDR3 is made up of 16 amino acids. In DNA form, the CDR3 reads TGTGCCAGCAGCTCACTTCGGAGCTCCTATAATTCACCCCTCCACTTT. It translates to CASSSLRSSYNSPLHF.

This clone showed up just a few times. The J gene is TRBJ1-3, the V gene TRBV14; D gene uncertain. The CDR3 spans 15 residues. V was pared by 1 base and J by 1 base, with 8 bases between. Germline-derived CDR1 and CDR2 are SGHDN and FVKESK. As DNA, the CDR3 is TGTGCCAGCAGCCAAGTTTGGCAGTCTGGAAACACCATATATTTT. This sequence encodes CASSQVWQSGNTIYF.

This clone was counted a few times. The chain links TRBV5-6 to TRBJ2-7, with D possibly being TRBD1 (6 bases). The germline V gene encodes CDR1 SGHDT and CDR2 YYEEEE. Trimming cost V 4 bases and J 1 base, with 15 bases left between them. The CDR3 covers 15 residues. Here the CDR3 reads CASSPLSGTSYEQYF. The CDR3 DNA follows: TGTGCCAGCAGCCCCCTTTCCGGGACATCCTACGAGCAGTACTTC.

This clone was observed a handful of times. The V and J genes are TRBV10-3 and TRBJ1-2, with D perhaps TRBD1 (6 bases). Germline V gene data show CDR1 as ENHRY and CDR2 as SYGVKD. The V gene lost 3 bases and the J gene lost 2 bases, with 16 bases spanning the gap. CDR3 length: 16 residues. The CDR3 bases are TGTGCCATCAGTGATTGGACGGAAGGGGGAAACTATGGCTACACCTTC. Translation: CAISDWTEGGNYGYTF.

This clone showed up just a few times. This chain links TRBV7-9 with TRBJ2-7; D is perhaps TRBD1 or TRBD2 (5 bases each). CDR3 length: 16 amino acids. From germline, CDR1 is SEHNR and CDR2 FQNEAQ (reference sequence). Trimming left V 5 bases short and J 0 bases short, with 17 bases between. This CDR3 is CASSPTPGASSYEQYF. The CDR3 DNA reads TGTGCCAGCAGCCCCACCCCCGGGGCTTCCTCCTACGAGCAGTACTTC.

This clone has more than one count but fewer than ten. V is TRBV25-1 and J is TRBJ1-2, with D hard to call. Deletions cut 3 bases from V and 8 bases from J, with 19 bases between. Per germline, CDR1 MGHDK and CDR2 SYGVNS. The CDR3 spans 15 residues. CDR3: CASSDPGVGPWGYTF. In DNA form, the CDR3 reads TGTGCCAGCAGTGATCCAGGAGTGGGCCCTTGGGGCTACACCTTC.

This clone turned up a few times. The sample carries other DNA sequences with the same CDR3. The V call is TRBV5-6, the J call TRBJ2-7; possible D gene TRBD1, 6 bases. V dropped 1 base and J dropped 2 bases, with 7 bases sitting between them. The CDR3 contains 13 residues. The germline CDR1 and CDR2 sequences are SGHDT and YYEEEE. The CDR3 region has the DNA TGTGCCAGCAGCTTGACAGGGACCTACGAGCAGTACTTC. Its translation: CASSLTGTYEQYF.

With regard to this clone: Other DNA sequences in this sample translate to the same CDR3. The CDR3 loop is CASSPDSYGYTF. The DNA for the CDR3 is TGCGCCAGCAGCCCAGACAGCTATGGCTACACCTTC. The rearrangement links TRBV5-1 to TRBJ1-2, with D possibly matching TRBD1 (5 bases). Germline V gene data show CDR1 as SGHRS and CDR2 as YFSETQ. Trimming removed 4 bases at V and 4 bases at J, with 8 bases between. The CDR3 extends over 12 amino acids.

This clone showed up just a few times. The rearrangement joins TRBV4-3 to TRBJ2-2; the match to TRBD1 covers 9 bases. V was clipped by 2 bases and J by 9 bases; unmatched bases: 7. The germline CDR1 and CDR2 sequences are LGHNA and YSLEER. The CDR3 consists of 15 residues. The CDR3 DNA follows: TGCGCCAGCAGCCAACTGGGACAGGGTAGGAGGGAGCTGTTTTTT. Protein: CASSQLGQGRRELFF.

This clone was observed a handful of times. The chain links TRBV29-1 to TRBJ2-5; D may be TRBD2 (5 bases). V was trimmed by 7 bases and J by 5 bases, leaving 11 bases between them. Germline assignment: CDR1 SQVTM and CDR2 ANQGSEA. The length of the CDR3 is 11 residues. The CDR3 coding sequence is TGCAGCGCCCGGCCGGGGGAGACCCAGTACTTC. It specifies CSARPGETQYF.

Of note for this clone: Other DNA sequences in this specimen translate into the identical CDR3. The V gene is TRBV7-9, the J gene TRBJ1-2, with D unresolved. V was trimmed by 3 bases and J by 1 base, leaving 6 bases between them. Per germline, CDR1 SEHNR and CDR2 FQNEAQ (reference sequence). There are 13 residues in the CDR3. The CDR3 region is CASSLNSNYGYTF. DNA for the CDR3: TGTGCCAGCAGCTTGAACAGTAACTATGGCTACACCTTC.

This clone was detected a few times. The rearrangement links TRBV9 to TRBJ1-4, with a weak D call TRBD1 (5 bases). The CDR3 covers 14 residues. V was cut by 2 bases and J by 4 bases, with 9 bases left in between. Germline V gene data show CDR1 as SGDLS and CDR2 as YYNGEE. For the CDR3, the DNA is TGTGCCAGCAGCGTGGGTGGGGGTAATGAAAAACTGTTTTTT. This translates into CASSVGGGNEKLFF.

This rearrangement joins TRBV7-9 to TRBJ2-7, with D perhaps matching TRBD2 (5 bases). V was pared by 2 bases and J by 1 base, with 12 bases between. Germline assignment: CDR1 SEHNR and CDR2 FQNEAQ (reference sequence). This CDR3 is 15 amino acids long. The CDR3 nucleotides are TGTGCCAGCAGCTTAAGAAGCGGAGGTTCCTACGAGCAGTACTTC. Translating it yields CASSLRSGGSYEQYF.

V and J are TRBV5-8 and TRBJ2-3; TRBD2 matches 7 bases. CDR3 length: 17 residues. J lost 1 base, V lost 4 bases, and 12 bases had no gene match. CDR1 is SGHTS and CDR2 is YDEGEE in the germline V gene. The CDR3 sequence: CASSPVVTSRGTDTQYF. In nucleotides, the CDR3 is TGTGCCAGCAGCCCGGTCGTGACTAGCAGAGGCACAGATACGCAGTATTTT.

The table lists this clone with a few counts. V and J are TRBV5-1 and TRBJ1-6; no clear D. The CDR3 consists of 13 residues. With 4 bases removed from V and 9 bases from J, the gap between germline ends came to 11 bases. CDR1 SGHRS and CDR2 YFSETQ come from the germline V gene. In DNA form, the CDR3 reads TGCGCCAGCAGCACCGGTACAGCTTCACCCCTCCACTTT. This sequence encodes CASSTGTASPLHF.

V is TRBV4-3 and J is TRBJ2-3, with TRBD2 matching over 8 bases. Looked up from germline, CDR1 is LGHNA and CDR2 is YSLEER. This CDR3 is built from 16 residues. Germline trimming cut 0 bases from V and 4 bases from J; bases unmatched to any gene: 6. Here the CDR3 DNA reads TGCGCCAGCAGCCAAGAACAAGCGGGGGTCCCAGATACGCAGTATTTT. Translating it yields CASSQEQAGVPDTQYF.

This clone was detected only a few times. The chain joins TRBV5-1 to TRBJ2-5, with D perhaps matching TRBD2 (5 bases). The CDR3 spans 14 residues. Germline V gene sequence: CDR1 SGHRS, CDR2 YFSETQ. V dropped 4 bases and J dropped 0 bases, with 10 bases sitting between them. This chain's CDR3 is CASSPRADQETQYF. The CDR3 region has the DNA TGCGCCAGCAGCCCTCGAGCGGACCAAGAGACCCAGTACTTC.

This chain joins TRBV5-1 and TRBJ2-6, with D perhaps matching TRBD1 (5 bases). Germline V gives CDR1 SGHRS, CDR2 YFSETQ. V was pared by 4 bases and J by 2 bases, with 10 bases between. There are 15 residues in the CDR3. The DNA for the CDR3 is TGCGCCAGCAGCCAGGGTGTGGCTGGGGCCAACGTCCTGACTTTC. Translated, it gives CASSQGVAGANVLTF.